The text below deals with one TCR beta chain. These data come from a study of blood T cell repertoires in COVID-19. Looking at the study overall: Acute and convalescent COVID-19 samples came from the United States, Italy and Spain.

TCRdb's copy holds only in-frame clones and misses some; the assay was immunoSEQ multiplex PCR. Here the sample spans around 130,000 clones, about 88% being singletons. The germline V and J ends were trimmed by 0 bases and 0 bases, with 12 bases remaining between them. This CDR3 contains 17 residues. Germline CDR1 LGHDT, CDR2 YNNKEL (reference sequence). The sequenced material came from PBMCs or T cells enriched from blood (not recorded which). This sequence was found in a woman aged 50 to 65 who had recovered from COVID-19. J is TRBJ1-3 and V is TRBV3-1 (or the pseudogene TRBV3-2); a weak D match, TRBD1 (5 bases). The CDR3 sequence is CASSQDGGAFSGNTIYF. In DNA, the CDR3 is TGTGCCAGCAGCCAAGATGGAGGGGCCTTCTCTGGAAACACCATATATTTT.